This T cell receptor (beta chain) was profiled in a study of T cell repertoires in cytomegalovirus infection. On the study more broadly: Public TCR beta signatures provided an indication of both CMV infection and a matching HLA type.

About this clonotype itself: Its antigen is undetermined.

TCRdb analysed the reads with MiXCR anew, one entry per CDR3 protein. The profile shows about 920,000 distinct CDR3 sequences, approximately 31% of them singletons. V was trimmed by 3 bases and J by 9 bases, leaving 15 bases between them. Per the germline V gene, CDR1 is LNHDA and CDR2 is SQIVND (reference sequence). The CDR3 sequence is 14 residues long. Overall study results and limits: Summed public TCR beta family frequency identified CMV carriers bearing the relevant HLA. HLA-C-restricted CMV-specific TCR beta clonotypes were dominant in the ex vivo response.

This chain uses TRBV19 with TRBJ2-1, with a tentative D call TRBD2 (5 bases). This clonotype was obtained from a human donor in good health (CMV status not recorded). Some clones in this sample may be carry-over from other donors' samples. The sequences come from cultured CD8+ T cells from PBMCs, collected from culture after CMV antigen stimulation. CDR3 nucleotides: TGTGCCAGTAGTATTCTAGGGAGAGCAACTGAGCAGTTCTTC. This translates into CASSILGRATEQFF.